The T cell receptor (beta chain) described here comes from a study of T cell repertoires in cytomegalovirus infection. The overall study: Public TCR beta signatures marked donors with CMV infection and the matching HLA.

Germline V gives CDR1 MDHEN, CDR2 SYDVKM. CDR3 length: 13 amino acids. V lost 3 bases and J lost 3, with 6 bases in between. TCRdb re-derived calls from the reads in MiXCR, one entry per CDR3 protein. Of about 740,000 distinct CDR3 sequences listed, under 40% are singletons. The chain is built from TRBV28 and TRBJ1-5, with unresolved D. Sequences were obtained from PBMCs. The sequence derives from a human donor in good health (CMV status not recorded). Some clones in this sample may be carry-over from other donors' samples. CDR3 bases: TGTGCCAGCAGTTTTCAAAACAATCAGCCCCAGCATTTT. Translated, it gives CASSFQNNQPQHF.